The 20 T cell receptor beta chains below come from one sample, sequenced in a study of T cells in Graves' hyperthyroidism and ophthalmopathy. Amplification targeted TCR beta CDR3 regions from RNA transcripts. The TCR CDR3 first-round RT-PCR relied on the HTBI primer set. TCRdb independently ran MiXCR on the multiplex PCR reads; one entry per CDR3 protein. The top ten clones hold about 35% of a sample with 660,000 or so distinct CDR3 sequences, around 21% of them seen once. Sequenced: blood. Receptors originate from a man aged 30-40 years with Graves' ophthalmopathy.

This clonotype occurred many times. V is TRBV11-1 and J is TRBJ2-1; 8 nucleotides agree with TRBD1. This CDR3 region has 16 residues. Germline V gene sequence: CDR1 SGHAT, CDR2 FQDESV (reference sequence). The V segment lost 3 bases and the J segment 8 bases; nucleotides outside the gene matches: 12. As DNA, the CDR3 is TGTGCCAGCAGCTTGTTGACAGGGGCCACTTTGGATGAGCAGTTCTTC. Translated, it gives CASSLLTGATLDEQFF.

V is TRBV14 and J is TRBJ1-1; D gene ambiguous. CDR1 and CDR2 (germline): SGHDN, FVKESK. The CDR3 sequence is 14 residues long. Between the trimmed V and J ends, which lost 0 bases and 5 bases, there was a span of 10 bases. CDR3 sequence reads: CASSQDARGTEAFF. CDR3 in DNA: TGTGCCAGCAGCCAAGATGCGCGGGGAACTGAAGCTTTCTTT.

Many counts were recorded for this clonotype. J is TRBJ2-7 and V is TRBV7-9, with 10 positions matching TRBD2. There are 16 residues in the CDR3. Germline V gene lookup returns CDR1 SEHNR and CDR2 FQNEAQ (reference sequence). Trimming removed 5 bases from V and 4 bases from J; junction bases left unmatched: 11. The CDR3 is CASSPGGASGSYEQYF. The CDR3 bases are TGTGCCAGCAGCCCCGGGGGGGCTAGCGGGAGTTACGAGCAGTACTTC.

This clonotype occurred many times. The junction departs from the called germline gene at one end, perhaps through a read error. The rearrangement links TRBV7-7 to TRBJ2-7; 11 bases map to TRBD2. Germline assignment: CDR1 SSHAT and CDR2 FNYEAQ (reference sequence). This CDR3 has 17 amino acids. The CDR3 spells CASSPSLGLAGPYEQYF. As DNA, the CDR3 is TGTGCTAGCAGCCCGAGCCTTGGACTAGCGGGTCCGTACGAGCAGTACTTC.

This clonotype was seen only a few times. V and J are TRBV12-3 or TRBV12-4 and TRBJ2-2; TRBD2 matches 9 bases. V gave up 2 bases and J gave up 5 bases; unmatched junction bases: 21. This CDR3 comprises 21 residues. CDR3 loop: CASSLRAGGTSGSFGTGELFF. CDR3 nucleotides: TGTGCCAGCAGTTTAAGGGCCGGCGGTACTAGCGGGTCCTTCGGGACCGGGGAGCTGTTTTTT.

This clonotype was detected a few times. J is TRBJ1-5 and V is TRBV6-4; D may be TRBD1 (5 bases). Trimming removed 4 bases at V and 0 bases at J, with 16 bases between. The CDR3 extends over 17 amino acids. CDR1 and CDR2 from the germline V gene are MRHNA and SNTAGT. CDR3 in amino acids: CASSAPRGGDSNQPQHF. DNA for the CDR3: TGTGCCAGCAGTGCTCCCCGGGGGGGTGATAGCAATCAGCCCCAGCATTTT.

This clonotype has at least ten counts. The chain couples TRBV18 to TRBJ1-5, with TRBD1 matching 12 bases. Germline V gene data show CDR1 as KGHSH and CDR2 as LQKENI. V shed 3 bases and J 5 bases; nucleotides not matched to a gene: 5. This CDR3 spans 16 amino acids. The CDR3 here is CASSPTGQGADQPQHF. The DNA of the CDR3 is TGTGCCAGCTCACCTACGGGACAGGGGGCAGATCAGCCCCAGCATTTT.

Here the CDR3 reads CASRADKSSYNSPLHF. The CDR3 DNA sequence: TGTGCCAGCAGGGCCGACAAGAGCTCCTATAATTCACCCCTCCACTTT. This sequence joins TRBV2 and TRBJ1-6; D remains ambiguous. The V end was cut by 6 bases, the J end by 0 bases, with 12 bases between. CDR1 is SNHLY, CDR2 FYNNEI, per germline. The CDR3 loop spans 16 amino acids.

This clonotype was seen repeatedly, ten times or more. The chain employs TRBV20-1 and TRBJ2-7; D is undetermined. Trimming took off 1 base at V and 1 base at J, with 8 bases between the two ends. The CDR3 extends over 13 amino acids. CDR1 is DFQATT, CDR2 SNEGSKA, per germline (reference sequence). The CDR3 coding sequence is TGCAGTGCTAGAGCCCTCAGATCCTACGAGCAGTACTTC. It is translated as CSARALRSYEQYF.

Concerning this clonotype: A much more abundant neighbour one base away suggests this may be a read error. V and J are TRBV28 and TRBJ2-3; 10 bases line up with TRBD2. The junction had 7 bases not matched to a gene; V was cut back by 5 bases and J by 5 bases. This CDR3 contains 15 residues. In germline, CDR1 is MDHEN, CDR2 SYDVKM. In DNA, the CDR3 is TGTGCCAGCAGTCGAAGCGGGAGGGGTATAGATACGCAGTATTTT. It codes for CASSRSGRGIDTQYF.

The CDR3 DNA reads TGTGCCAGCGGTTTCCGCTTAGAGGGTAGCGGGACGAACACCGGGGAGCTGTTTTTT. Protein sequence: CASGFRLEGSGTNTGELFF. The rearrangement links TRBV7-2 to TRBJ2-2; 8 nucleotides line up with TRBD2. CDR1 is SGHTA, CDR2 FQGNSA, per germline. V lost 8 bases, J lost 0 bases, and 17 bases stayed unmatched. This CDR3 is built from 19 residues.

This chain connects TRBV28 to TRBJ2-5; 8 bases agree with TRBD2. The CDR3 spans 14 residues. Losses at the gene ends were 6 bases for V and 7 bases for J; bases not matched to a gene: 10. Germline lookup yields CDR1 MDHEN and CDR2 SYDVKM. Here the CDR3 reads CASRVAGPGSTQYF. The CDR3 DNA reads as TGTGCCAGCAGGGTAGCGGGGCCCGGATCGACCCAGTACTTC.

In this sample, this clonotype turned up many times. The chain carries TRBV5-6 and TRBJ2-5; 10 bases map to TRBD2. The germline V gene has CDR1 SGHDT and CDR2 YYEEEE. This CDR3 region has 15 residues. After removal of 4 bases from V and 5 bases from J, the junction contained 8 bases not matched to a gene. As DNA, the CDR3 is TGTGCCAGCAGCCAATTAGCGGGAGGTCAGGAGACCCAGTACTTC. It translates to CASSQLAGGQETQYF.

This clonotype was seen ten or more times. J is TRBJ2-7 and V is TRBV5-6, with D tentatively TRBD1 (6 bases). Per the germline V gene, CDR1 is SGHDT and CDR2 is YYEEEE. V shed 6 bases and J shed 3 bases, with 19 bases lying between them. The CDR3 runs 15 residues. CDR3 DNA sequence: TGTGCCAGCACCCCTTCCCGCAAAGGGGGCTACGAGCAGTACTTC. Translated, it gives CASTPSRKGGYEQYF.

This rearrangement joins TRBV9 to TRBJ1-5; D gene unclear. Germline CDR1 reads SGDLS; CDR2 reads YYNGEE. The CDR3 is 15 residues long. V shed 0 bases and J shed 0 bases, with 7 bases lying between them. In DNA form, the CDR3 reads TGTGCCAGCAGCGTAGAAGGGCATAGCAATCAGCCCCAGCATTTT. Residues: CASSVEGHSNQPQHF.

This clonotype was found a few times. The rearrangement joins TRBV6-5 to TRBJ2-1, with 8 bases lining up with TRBD2. The J segment lost 9 bases and the V segment lost 0 bases, leaving 7 bases of the junction unmatched. The CDR3 sequence is 15 residues long. Germline-derived CDR1 and CDR2 are MNHEY and SVGAGI. This CDR3 reads CASSYSNGRVGEQFF. CDR3 DNA: TGTGCCAGCAGTTACTCCAACGGGAGGGTAGGTGAGCAGTTCTTC.

This chain connects TRBV7-8 to TRBJ2-7, with D tentatively TRBD1 (5 bases). V was pared by 8 bases and J by 2 bases, with 16 bases between. In germline, CDR1 is SGHVS, CDR2 FQNEAQ. CDR3 length equals 14 residues. For the CDR3, the DNA is TGTGCCAGCGGCCCCAACAGGCACCCCTACGAGCAGTACTTC. It specifies CASGPNRHPYEQYF. Full variable domain (remainder filled in from reference TRBV7-8 and TRBJ2-7): GAGVSQSPRYKVAKRGQDVALRCDPISGHVSLFWYQQALGQGPEFLTYFQNEAQLDKSGLPSDRFFAERPEGSVSTLKIQRTQQEDSAVYLCASGPNRHPYEQYFGPGTRLTVT.

This clonotype was counted at least ten times. This rearrangement joins TRBV29-1 to TRBJ1-1; a weak D match, TRBD1 (5 bases). There are 12 residues in the CDR3. The ends were cut back, 4 bases at V and 2 bases at J, with 8 bases in the middle. CDR1 is SQVTM, CDR2 ANQGSEA, per germline. As DNA, the CDR3 is TGCAGCGTTGTCCAGGGTAACACTGAAGCTTTCTTT. This encodes CSVVQGNTEAFF.

This clonotype has at least ten counts. This chain links TRBV10-3 with TRBJ2-5; D is ambiguous. Trimming took off 4 bases at V and 1 base at J, with 7 bases between the two ends. The CDR3 is 13 amino acids. CDR1 ENHRY and CDR2 SYGVKD come from the germline V gene. CDR3 in amino acids: CAISGRIQETQYF. Written as DNA, the CDR3 is TGTGCCATCAGTGGCAGGATCCAAGAGACCCAGTACTTC.

J is TRBJ1-5 and V is TRBV7-8; 10 nucleotides match TRBD1. The V segment lost 2 bases and the J segment 7 bases; nucleotides outside the gene matches: 5. Germline V gives CDR1 SGHVS, CDR2 FQNEAQ. This CDR3 spans 15 amino acids. This chain's CDR3 is CASSLSGTGVQPQHF. CDR3 coding DNA: TGTGCCAGCAGCTTATCCGGGACAGGGGTCCAGCCCCAGCATTTT. Combining the CDR3 with reference TRBV7-8 and TRBJ1-5 gives the whole variable domain GAGVSQSPRYKVAKRGQDVALRCDPISGHVSLFWYQQALGQGPEFLTYFQNEAQLDKSGLPSDRFFAERPEGSVSTLKIQRTQQEDSAVYLCASSLSGTGVQPQHFGDGTRLSIL.